This T cell receptor beta chain was found in a study of blood T cells in healthy people across ages. Study in general: About one barcoded beta molecule was captured per two T cells (by template switching).

Trimming left V 6 bases short and J 4 bases short, with 19 bases between. The length of the CDR3 is 14 residues. Germline loops: CDR1 DFQATT, CDR2 SNEGSKA (reference sequence). Study-wide results and limits: Naive CD4+ cells and diversity were both higher in long-lived donors than in aged donors.

The authors ran a second PCR of about 6 to 11 cycles using a sample-barcoded 5' primer and a J-beta primer mix. TCRdb analysed the 5' RACE reads with MiXCR anew, one entry per CDR3 protein. The sample shows about 970,000 distinct CDR3 sequences, about 53% of them seen only once. This clonotype was observed a handful of times. Antigen unknown. The rearrangement links TRBV20-1 to TRBJ2-7, with D uncertain. Sequencing was carried out using blood. The receptor comes from a woman aged 55-70 years in good health. CDR3 amino acids: CSAITPRNTYEQYF. The CDR3 region has the DNA TGCAGTGCCATCACTCCCAGAAACACGTACGAGCAGTACTTC.